This section outlines one T cell receptor (beta chain) sequence together with its context. Its cognate antigen is unknown. These data belong to a study of shared clonotypes between healthy human individuals. As for the study in general: CD8 memory received one plate per donor, CD8 naive two, CD4 memory three and CD4 naive three. Study findings and constraints: Among a few donors, about 5% of naive CD4 clonotypes were found in common.

The study drew its donors from healthy HIV-negative adults without recent acute infections or vaccinations. Partitioning of CD4+ cells yielded a CD45RA+ naive subset and a CD45RA-negative memory subset. TCRdb keeps only in-frame clones here, not all; method: immunoSEQ multiplex PCR. The sample consists of around 2.3 million clones, approximately 95% of them appearing once. CDR3 length: 14 residues. Unmatched junction bases numbered 4, after V lost 5 bases and J lost 3 bases. CDR1 is SGDLS, CDR2 YYNGEE, per germline. Sample: naive CD4+ T cells sorted from blood. Subset denoted: CD45RA+ positively selected. The chain carries TRBV9 and TRBJ2-2; TRBD1 matches 7 bases. The receptor was isolated from a man between 18 and 29 years old in good health. CDR3 loop: CASRTGPDTGELFF. The DNA for the CDR3 is TGTGCCAGCAGGACAGGGCCTGACACCGGGGAGCTGTTTTTT.